This entry is about one T cell receptor (beta chain). The source of the sample is a study of T cell responses to AZD1222 COVID-19 vaccine. The CDR3 sequence is 15 residues long. V lost 3 bases and J lost 4; bases outside the gene matches: 8. CDR1 SQVTM and CDR2 ANQGSEA come from the germline V gene. The method was immunoSEQ multiplex PCR; TCRdb's version includes in-frame clones alone and lacks a portion of them. Of around 110,000 clones in the sample, over 75% are singletons; the top ten hold approximately 7.5%. The source was peripheral blood, collected on day 0 of AZD1222 vaccination. This sequence joins TRBV29-1 and TRBJ1-2; 10 nucleotides align to TRBD1. The sequence was collected from an adult in good health. As DNA, the CDR3 is TGCAGCGTTGAGACCAGCGACAGGGGGCTCTATGGCTACACCTTC. This translates into CSVETSDRGLYGYTF.